The subject of this entry is one TCR beta chain. What it binds is unknown. One junction end disagrees with the germline gene, perhaps due to a read error. Primers: 60 Vbeta forward and 13 Jbeta reverse. This table comes from immunoSEQ multiplex PCR, and its TCRdb copy is limited to in-frame clones, with some not included. This listing includes about 120,000 clones. CDR1 is SNHLY and CDR2 is FYNNEI in the germline V gene. CDR3 length: 12 residues. These data come from a study of cytomegalovirus exposure and HLA in healthy donors. Study-wide findings and caveats: TCR beta V- and J-gene trimming, according to a later analysis, was linked to a missense DCLRE1C variant.

The sample consisted of PBMCs. The TCR sequence derives from a woman in her thirties or forties in good health and CMV-seropositive. The chain recombines TRBV2 with TRBJ2-5; the match to TRBD1 covers 7 bases. DNA of the CDR3: TGTGCCAGCGAGGGACAGCAAGAGACCCGGTACTTC. Translation gives CASEGQQETRYF.